Listed below are T cell receptor beta chains from one sample, sequenced in a study of CD4 and CD8 cells across lung adenocarcinoma regions. One entry per CDR3 protein results from TCRdb running MiXCR on the PCR reads. The repertoire has about 4,800 distinct CDR3 sequences, just over 45% of them found once; the top ten carry 12% to 15%. The sequenced material came from CD4+ T cells from the margin of a lung tumor. The receptors originated from a female donor with lung adenocarcinoma. The CD4 and CD8 labels of this study may be unreliable. Both conserved end residues are part of each CDR3. The order of the fields is V gene, D gene, clone size, J gene, CDR3 DNA, CDR3 protein. D genes are given only for firm matches. Clone size is stated in some rows and not others, as once, few, many or a class when expanded.

V: TRBV12-5; D: NA; size: NA; J: TRBJ1-2; DNA: TGTGCTAGTGGGAATACCGGGACACTCTATGGCTACACCTTC; CDR3: CASGNTGTLYGYTF
V: TRBV20-1; D: NA; size: NA; J: TRBJ2-3; DNA: TGCAGTGCTAGGCTTGCAGATACGCAGTATTTT; CDR3: CSARLADTQYF
V: TRBV12-3/TRBV12-4; D: NA; size: medium-sized; J: TRBJ2-1; DNA: TGTGCCAGCAGTTTAGCGCAGGGCCATGAGCAGTTCTTC; CDR3: CASSLAQGHEQFF
V: TRBV6-5; D: NA; size: few; J: TRBJ2-1; DNA: TGTGCCAGCAGTCACAGTAATTTAGAGACCCAGTTCTTC; CDR3: CASSHSNLETQFF
V: TRBV18; D: TRBD2; size: many; J: TRBJ2-7; DNA: TGTGCCAGCTCACCATCGAGCCGGGAGGCATTCGAGCAGTACTTC; CDR3: CASSPSSREAFEQYF
V: TRBV5-1; D: TRBD2; size: many; J: TRBJ2-3; DNA: TGCGCCAGCAGCGCGGGACTAGCGGGGAGGTCAGATACGCAGTATTTT; CDR3: CASSAGLAGRSDTQYF
V: TRBV7-3; D: NA; size: NA; J: TRBJ1-4; DNA: TGTGCCAGCAGCTACCTCGAGTCAAAACTGTTTTTT; CDR3: CASSYLESKLFF
V: TRBV6-1; D: NA; size: few; J: TRBJ1-2; DNA: TGTGCCAGCAGTACGACAGAGGCCTCCTATGGCTACACCTTC; CDR3: CASSTTEASYGYTF
V: TRBV3-1; D: NA; size: NA; J: TRBJ2-3; DNA: TGTGCCAGCAGGCAGCAGGCGGGGGCCACAGATACGCAGTATTTT; CDR3: CASRQQAGATDTQYF
V: TRBV27; D: TRBD1; size: few; J: TRBJ1-4; DNA: TGTGCCAGCAGGGTGACAGGGTATGATGAAAAACTGTTTTTT; CDR3: CASRVTGYDEKLFF
V: TRBV25-1; D: TRBD1; size: NA; J: TRBJ2-1; DNA: TGTGCCAGCAGCTCCGGGACAGGGGGCTACAATGAGCAGTTCTTC; CDR3: CASSSGTGGYNEQFF
V: TRBV3-1; D: TRBD2; size: NA; J: TRBJ2-5; DNA: TGTGCCAGCAGCCTCAGTGGCGGGAGGGCGGGGACCCAGTACTTC; CDR3: CASSLSGGRAGTQYF
V: TRBV7-8; D: TRBD2; size: few; J: TRBJ2-7; DNA: TGTGCCAGCAGCTTCCGGTTAGCGGGAGGGTACGAGCAGTACTTC; CDR3: CASSFRLAGGYEQYF
V: TRBV6-5; D: TRBD1; size: NA; J: TRBJ2-5; DNA: TGTGCCAGCAGTTACAACGGCGCGACAGGGGGCCGGGAGACCCAGTACTTC; CDR3: CASSYNGATGGRETQYF
V: TRBV12-3/TRBV12-4; D: NA; size: NA; J: TRBJ1-2; DNA: TGTGCCAGCAGTTTCGGGAGGGGCTATGGCTACACCTTC; CDR3: CASSFGRGYGYTF
V: TRBV7-2; D: NA; size: NA; J: TRBJ2-5; DNA: TGTGCCAGCAGCTTAATTGGGGGAGTAGCGGCCTACAATGAGCAGTACTTC; CDR3: CASSLIGGVAAYNEQYF
V: TRBV10-3; D: NA; size: few; J: TRBJ2-1; DNA: TGTGCCACCTCAGGAGGGTACCCAGGCTACGAGCAGTTCTTC; CDR3: CATSGGYPGYEQFF
V: TRBV10-2; D: TRBD1; size: NA; J: TRBJ2-1; DNA: TGCGCCAGCAGTCCCGGGACAGGGGGCAAAAATGAGCAGTTCTTC; CDR3: CASSPGTGGKNEQFF
V: TRBV6-1; D: TRBD1; size: NA; J: TRBJ1-6; DNA: TGTGCCAGCAGTGCGATTTCCGGGACAGGAGATTCACCCCTCCACTTT; CDR3: CASSAISGTGDSPLHF
V: TRBV10-2; D: NA; size: NA; J: TRBJ2-2; DNA: TGCGCCACCTGTGGGGGGAACCTAACGTGGTGCACAGATGAGCTGTTTTTT; CDR3: CATCGGNLTWCTDELFF
V: TRBV6-5; D: NA; size: NA; J: TRBJ2-5; DNA: TGTGCCAGCAGTTATAACCAAGAGACCCAGTACTTC; CDR3: CASSYNQETQYF
V: TRBV5-1; D: TRBD2; size: NA; J: TRBJ2-5; DNA: TGCGCCAGCAGCCCGGTAGCGGGAGACCCCGCGCAGACCCAGTACTTC; CDR3: CASSPVAGDPAQTQYF
V: TRBV27; D: NA; size: NA; J: TRBJ2-5; DNA: TGTGCCAGCAGTGGAAGACTAGGGGAGAAGCAGTACTTC; CDR3: CASSGRLGEKQYF
V: TRBV6-5; D: NA; size: many; J: TRBJ1-6; DNA: TGTGCCAGCAGTTACAGTGGGGTTTTGCAATCACCCCTCCACTTT; CDR3: CASSYSGVLQSPLHF
V: TRBV6-1; D: TRBD2; size: NA; J: TRBJ2-1; DNA: TGTGCCAGCAGTCCTTATAGCGGGAGCGGGAACAATGAGCAGTTCTTC; CDR3: CASSPYSGSGNNEQFF
V: TRBV27; D: NA; size: NA; J: TRBJ2-3; DNA: TGTGCCAGCAGTTTATGGACGGGAGCGGGCACAGATACGCAGTATTTT; CDR3: CASSLWTGAGTDTQYF
V: TRBV6-1; D: NA; size: NA; J: TRBJ1-5; DNA: TGTGCCAGCAACAAACTTTGGGACGGCTGGCCCCAGCATTTT; CDR3: CASNKLWDGWPQHF
V: TRBV11-2; D: NA; size: few; J: TRBJ2-7; DNA: TGTGCCAGCGGGAGGGGGTACGAGCAGTACTTC; CDR3: CASGRGYEQYF
V: TRBV4-1; D: TRBD2; size: few; J: TRBJ2-1; DNA: TGCGCCAGCAGCCAACCATCCTCTGGGACTAGCGGGAGGAATGAGCAGTTCTTC; CDR3: CASSQPSSGTSGRNEQFF
V: TRBV6-5; D: NA; size: NA; J: TRBJ2-1; DNA: TGTGCCAGCAGTTTCTTCGCGCGGGTCGGCGATGAGCAGTTCTTC; CDR3: CASSFFARVGDEQFF
V: TRBV6-1; D: NA; size: NA; J: TRBJ2-1; DNA: TGTGCCAGCATAAAGTTCCTCGACTCCGTCTTTGGGCAGTTCTTC; CDR3: CASIKFLDSVFGQFF
V: TRBV5-1; D: NA; size: few; J: TRBJ2-1; DNA: TGCGCCAGCAGCCAGAGACTAGTATCCTACAATGAGCAGTTCTTC; CDR3: CASSQRLVSYNEQFF
V: TRBV12-3/TRBV12-4; D: NA; size: medium-sized; J: TRBJ2-5; DNA: TGTGCCAGCAGTTTCTCCCCGGGCCAAGAGACCCAGTACTTC; CDR3: CASSFSPGQETQYF
V: TRBV27; D: TRBD2; size: NA; J: TRBJ2-5; DNA: TGTGCCAGCAGCCTTAGCGGGAAAAAGACCCAGTACTTC; CDR3: CASSLSGKKTQYF
V: TRBV6-5; D: NA; size: medium-sized; J: TRBJ2-2; DNA: TGTGCCAGCAGTCGATATAATGATCGACTCAACACCGGGGAGCTGTTTTTT; CDR3: CASSRYNDRLNTGELFF
V: TRBV6-1; D: NA; size: once; J: TRBJ2-3; DNA: TGTGCCAGCAGTCGCACAGGGGGGGAGGCAGGTGCGCAGTATTTT; CDR3: CASSRTGGEAGAQYF
V: TRBV6-5; D: TRBD2; size: many; J: TRBJ2-5; DNA: TGTGCCAGCAGTTACTCGATGCTAGCGGGAGGGATCGAGACCCAGTACTTC; CDR3: CASSYSMLAGGIETQYF
V: TRBV10-3; D: TRBD2; size: medium-sized; J: TRBJ2-7; DNA: TGTGCCATCAGTGATTTAGCAGCGGGAGGGCCCGAGCAGTACTTC; CDR3: CAISDLAAGGPEQYF
V: TRBV6-1; D: TRBD1; size: few; J: TRBJ1-4; DNA: TGTGCCACCAACCTCCTTCAGGGGGCCTCTGAAAAACTGTTTTTT; CDR3: CATNLLQGASEKLFF
V: TRBV27; D: NA; size: NA; J: TRBJ1-6; DNA: TGTGCCAGCAGTTTATTAAAAGGAGGGAGCCACTTT; CDR3: CASSLLKGGSHF
V: TRBV12-3/TRBV12-4; D: NA; size: medium-sized; J: TRBJ2-4; DNA: TGTGCCAGCAGTTCCCTTCCGGGAGCCCTTCAGTACTTC; CDR3: CASSSLPGALQYF
V: TRBV6-5; D: TRBD1; size: medium-sized; J: TRBJ2-7; DNA: TGTGCCAGCAGTTACAGTAGGGACAGGGGGCACGAGCAGTACTTC; CDR3: CASSYSRDRGHEQYF
V: TRBV6-1; D: TRBD2; size: NA; J: TRBJ2-5; DNA: TGTGCCAGCAGCATGGGGAGCGGGGGCAGTGACCCAGAGACCCAGTACTTC; CDR3: CASSMGSGGSDPETQYF
V: TRBV27; D: NA; size: NA; J: TRBJ2-3; DNA: TGTGCCAGCAGTTCCCTAAGCACAGATACGCAGTATTTT; CDR3: CASSSLSTDTQYF
V: TRBV7-8; D: NA; size: medium-sized; J: TRBJ2-7; DNA: TGTGCCAGCAGCTTACCCGGGACCACTGACTCAAACGAGCAGTACTTC; CDR3: CASSLPGTTDSNEQYF
V: TRBV10-3; D: NA; size: NA; J: TRBJ2-5; DNA: TGTGCCGGGGGGGTAGGGGGCCGTCACCAAGAGACCCAGTACTTC; CDR3: CAGGVGGRHQETQYF
V: TRBV27; D: TRBD1; size: NA; J: TRBJ1-4; DNA: TGTGCCAGCACCTCGGACAGGGAGGGCGAAAAAGTGTTTTTT; CDR3: CASTSDREGEKVFF
V: TRBV7-2; D: TRBD2; size: NA; J: TRBJ2-3; DNA: TGTGCCAGCAGCCCACGTGGCGGGAGGACCTACAATGAGCAGTTCTTT; CDR3: CASSPRGGRTYNEQFF
V: TRBV4-1; D: TRBD2; size: NA; J: TRBJ2-7; DNA: TGCGCCAGCAGCCAAGATATTTACGGGTTCCTAGCGGAGACTAGTCCCTACGAGCAGTACTTC; CDR3: CASSQDIYGFLAETSPYEQYF
V: TRBV10-1; D: TRBD2; size: medium-sized; J: TRBJ2-3; DNA: TGCGCCAGCAGTGATCTAGCGGGAGACGCAGATACGCAGTATTTT; CDR3: CASSDLAGDADTQYF
V: TRBV6-1; D: NA; size: large; J: TRBJ2-1; DNA: TGTGCCAGCAGTGTTGGGGGGTACTACAATGAGCAGTTCTTC; CDR3: CASSVGGYYNEQFF